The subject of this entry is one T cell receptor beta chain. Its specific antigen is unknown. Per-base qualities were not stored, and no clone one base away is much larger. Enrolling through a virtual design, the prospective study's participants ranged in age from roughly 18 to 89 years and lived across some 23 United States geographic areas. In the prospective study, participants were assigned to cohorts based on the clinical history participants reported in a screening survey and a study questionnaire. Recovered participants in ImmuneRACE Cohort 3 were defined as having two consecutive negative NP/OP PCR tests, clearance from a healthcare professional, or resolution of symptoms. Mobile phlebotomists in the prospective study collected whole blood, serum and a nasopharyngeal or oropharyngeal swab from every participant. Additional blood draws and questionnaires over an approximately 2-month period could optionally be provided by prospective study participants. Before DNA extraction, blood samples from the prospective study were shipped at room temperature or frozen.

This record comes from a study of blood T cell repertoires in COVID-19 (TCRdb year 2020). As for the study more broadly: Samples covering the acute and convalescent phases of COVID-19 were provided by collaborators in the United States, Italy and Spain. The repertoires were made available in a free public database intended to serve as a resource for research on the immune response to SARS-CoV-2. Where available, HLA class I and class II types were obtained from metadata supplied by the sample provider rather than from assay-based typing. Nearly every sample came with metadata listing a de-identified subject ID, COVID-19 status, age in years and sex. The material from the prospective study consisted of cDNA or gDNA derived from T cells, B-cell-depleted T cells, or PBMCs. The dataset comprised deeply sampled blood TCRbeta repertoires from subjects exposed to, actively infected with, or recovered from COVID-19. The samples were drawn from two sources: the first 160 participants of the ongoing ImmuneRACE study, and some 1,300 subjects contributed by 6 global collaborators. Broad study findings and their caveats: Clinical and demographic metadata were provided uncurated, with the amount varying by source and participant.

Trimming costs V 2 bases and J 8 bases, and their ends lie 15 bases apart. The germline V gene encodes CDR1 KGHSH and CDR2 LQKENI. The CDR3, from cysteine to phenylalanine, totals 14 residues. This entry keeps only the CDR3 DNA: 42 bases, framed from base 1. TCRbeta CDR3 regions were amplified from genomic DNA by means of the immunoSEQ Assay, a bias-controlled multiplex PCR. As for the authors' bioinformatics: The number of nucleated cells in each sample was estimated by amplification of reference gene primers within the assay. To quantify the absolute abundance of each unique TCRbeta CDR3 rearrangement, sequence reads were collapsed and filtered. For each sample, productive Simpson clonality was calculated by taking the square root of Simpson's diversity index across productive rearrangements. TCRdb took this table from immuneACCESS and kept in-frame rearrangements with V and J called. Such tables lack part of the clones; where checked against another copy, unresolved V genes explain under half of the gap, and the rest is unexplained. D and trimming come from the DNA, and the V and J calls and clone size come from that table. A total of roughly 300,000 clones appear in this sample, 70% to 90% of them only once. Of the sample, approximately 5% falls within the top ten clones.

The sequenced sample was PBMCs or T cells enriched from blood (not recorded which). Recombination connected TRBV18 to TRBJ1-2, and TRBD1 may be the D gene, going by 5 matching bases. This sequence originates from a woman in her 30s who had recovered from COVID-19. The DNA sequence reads TGTGCCAGCTCACCAGATCTGGGGGGGAACGGCTACACCTTC. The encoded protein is CASSPDLGGNGYTF.